This T cell receptor beta chain is drawn from a study of beta chain bispecific antibodies for T cell cancers. One entry per CDR3 protein results from TCRdb running MiXCR on the 5' RACE reads. The sample holds some 20,000 distinct CDR3 sequences, 2% to 2.5% seen once. Expansion lasted 3 days, with either anti-CD3 antibody OKT3 or CD3/CD28 beads. Normal T cells cocultured with Jurkat cells and anti-TRBV12 bispecific. This clonotype has at least ten counts. What it recognizes is unknown. CDR1 is GTSNPN and CDR2 is SVGIG in the germline V gene (reference sequence). Trimming pared 7 bases from V and 1 base from J, leaving 13 bases between. The CDR3 is 13 residues long. Findings and limits, study-wide: After anti-TRBV12 rather than anti-CD19 exposure, TRBV12-3 made up 98.9% less of total TRBV signal. In these mixed samples, most targeted TRBV reads derived from the leukemia cell line.

Source: healthy donor T cells cultured with leukemia cells, taken from a culture containing a bispecific antibody targeting TCR Vbeta12. The chain carries TRBV30 and TRBJ1-1; D gene ambiguous. This clonotype was obtained from a human donor in good health. Some clones in this sample may be carry-over from other donors' samples. The CDR3 is CASEILKNTEAFF. As DNA, the CDR3 is TGTGCCTCGGAGATCCTCAAGAACACTGAAGCTTTCTTT.